The rows below give T cell receptor beta chains drawn from one sample of a study of T cells after yellow fever vaccination. TCRdb re-called the 5' RACE reads with MiXCR, one entry per CDR3 protein. The data show 200,000 to 250,000 distinct CDR3 sequences, 3% to 4% seen once. The sample was CD4+ T cells sorted from PBMCs, taken 10 days after the yellow fever booster vaccination. These receptors were collected from a man aged 18 to 29 who received the YFV17D yellow fever vaccine. Both conserved end residues are part of each CDR3. The D gene is left open where the match is weak. Size is omitted from some rows. Given values are once, few, many or a class for expanded clones.

v_gene	abundance	d_gene	j_gene	CDR3nt	CDR3aa
TRBV6-1	many	.	TRBJ1-5	TGTGCCAGCAGTGAAGCCAGAAATCAGCCCCAGCATTTT	CASSEARNQPQHF
TRBV5-1	.	TRBD2	TRBJ2-3	TGCGCCAGCAGCTTTGGGGCTAGCGGGGGGCCAGATACGCAGTATTTT	CASSFGASGGPDTQYF
TRBV5-4	.	TRBD2	TRBJ2-1	TGTGCCAGCAGCCGGTGGGGGGCTAGCGGGGACAATGAGCAGTTCTTC	CASSRWGASGDNEQFF
TRBV10-3	few	.	TRBJ2-7	TGTGCCACCCACCCAGGGTCCTACGAGCAGTACTTC	CATHPGSYEQYF
TRBV7-2	few	TRBD1	TRBJ1-2	TGTGCCAGCAGCCTAGGGACAGGGGGTACCTATGGCTACACCTTC	CASSLGTGGTYGYTF
TRBV5-1	.	TRBD1	TRBJ2-1	TGCGCCAGCAGCTCTACAGGGGAAAATGAGCAGTTCTTC	CASSSTGENEQFF
TRBV6-6	many	.	TRBJ2-3	TGTGCCACGAGGGTAGGGCAGGCGGGTTCAGATACGCAGTATTTT	CATRVGQAGSDTQYF
TRBV27	many	.	TRBJ2-2	TGTGCCAGCAGTCCCACCTGGTCCGCGAACACCGGGGAGCTGTTTTTT	CASSPTWSANTGELFF
TRBV5-6	many	TRBD1	TRBJ1-2	TGTGCCAGCACCAAGTCCGGGACAGGGTTACACTATGGCTACACCTTC	CASTKSGTGLHYGYTF
TRBV7-2	.	.	TRBJ1-4	TGTGCCAGCAGCTTCGGGCAGGCTAATGAAAAACTGTTTTTT	CASSFGQANEKLFF
TRBV6-2/TRBV6-3	.	TRBD1	TRBJ2-5	TGTGCCAGCAGCTTATACTCGGGACAGGGGTGGGGAGAGACCCAGTACTTC	CASSLYSGQGWGETQYF
TRBV15	.	.	TRBJ2-1	TGTGCCACCAGCAGAGACGACGACTACAATGAGCAGTTCTTC	CATSRDDDYNEQFF
TRBV5-1	.	.	TRBJ1-6	TGCGCCAGCAGCTTGTACGGGGACGATAATTCACCCCTCCACTTT	CASSLYGDDNSPLHF
TRBV6-5	many	TRBD1	TRBJ2-5	TGTGCCAGCAGTACCACAGGGGGGGAGACCCAGTACTTC	CASSTTGGETQYF
TRBV14	.	.	TRBJ2-1	TGTGCCAGCAGCCAAGATAGCCAGGGTCAGTTCTTC	CASSQDSQGQFF
TRBV15	many	.	TRBJ1-5	TGTGCCACCAGCAGAGACCCGGGGGATCAGCCCCAGCATTTT	CATSRDPGDQPQHF
TRBV28	.	.	TRBJ2-2	TGTGCCAGCAGTTTAATGCCTGCCAGCCGGGAGCTGTTTTTT	CASSLMPASRELFF
TRBV10-3	many	.	TRBJ2-3	TGTGCCATCAGTTCCACGGGGCAGACAGATACGCAGTATTTT	CAISSTGQTDTQYF
TRBV6-6	.	TRBD1	TRBJ2-3	TGTGCCAGCAGTTCGAAACCCGGGACAGGAGCTTCGAATACGCAGTATTTT	CASSSKPGTGASNTQYF
TRBV10-3	few	.	TRBJ1-4	TGTGCCGCGACCAAGGGAGCAACTAATGAAAAACTGTTTTTT	CAATKGATNEKLFF
TRBV29-1	few	.	TRBJ2-2	TGCAGCGTTTCAGGGTTGGGAGCCGGGGAGCTGTTTTTT	CSVSGLGAGELFF
TRBV2	many	TRBD1	TRBJ2-3	TGTGCCAGCAGTGACACGACAGGGGGAGATACGCAGTATTTT	CASSDTTGGDTQYF